The subject of this entry is one T cell receptor (beta chain). This clonotype was counted between two and nine times. The antigen it binds to is not known. Per-nucleotide qualities are absent, and no much larger clonotype sits a single base away. The cysteine opens and the phenylalanine closes a CDR3 of 16 amino acids. The DNA shown is the 48-base CDR3, in frame from base 1. The germline V gene specifies SGHAT as CDR1 and FQNNGV as CDR2. The V end loses 5 bases and the J end loses 1 base, and a stretch of 18 bases separates them. Interpreted using the paper, the treatment or condition label stands for: in vitro stimulation with specific CMV peptide epitopes to enrich CMV-specific T cells. These data come from a study of T cell repertoires in cytomegalovirus infection (dated by TCRdb to between 2019 and 2020). Turning to the overall study: Alongside well-studied HLA-B-restricted epitopes, the peptide stimulations were aimed at recently identified HLA-C-restricted CMV epitopes, whose presentation resists viral immunomodulation. The HLA type of each donor mattered for the analysis, because public TCR beta signatures pointed to carriage of CMV infection along with the matching HLA type. The study at large found these results: In both this cohort and an independent cohort of 300 to 450 donors, the cumulative frequency of public TCR beta family members distinguished carriers of CMV infection plus the relevant HLA type. The ex vivo response was dominated by HLA-C-restricted CMV-specific TCR beta clonotypes, which also provided the single most frequent clonotype in two of eight donors.

Sequencing was carried out with an Illumina HiSeq 1500. TCRdb reworked the public reads: Q25 trimming with fastp, MiXCR clone assembly, productive beta chains retained. Identical CDR3 protein sequences are pooled into one entry, listed with their most common genes and DNA. This sample is represented by roughly 200,000 distinct CDR3 sequences; roughly two fifths of them were singletons. The ten largest clones add up to approximately 60% of the sample. This clonotype was obtained from a human donor in good health (CMV status not recorded). Some clones in this sample may be carry-over from other donors' samples. Rearrangement joined TRBV11-2 to TRBJ2-7; the D gene lacks a confident call. Specimen: CD8+ T cells from cultured PBMCs, collected from culture after CMV antigen stimulation. This receptor has the CDR3 CASSERWVKGSYEQYF. DNA sequence: TGTGCCAGCAGCGAGAGGTGGGTCAAAGGATCCTACGAGCAGTACTTC.